Below are 30 T cell receptor beta chains sequenced from a single sample in a study of response to subunit inactivated influenza vaccine. MiXCR, applied by TCRdb to the RT-PCR reads, yields one record per CDR3 protein. The data hold hundreds of thousands of distinct CDR3 sequences, with around 8% observed a single time. The starting material was PBMCs from blood, obtained roughly 24 months after vaccination. Source of these receptors: a man aged 50-75 years who received an inactivated influenza vaccine.

This clonotype was counted between two and nine times. This rearrangement joins TRBV5-1 to TRBJ2-7, with 7 bases identical to TRBD1. The CDR3 consists of 15 residues. Germline-derived CDR1 and CDR2 are SGHRS and YFSETQ. V dropped 2 bases and J dropped 2; count of bases not matched to a gene: 7. CDR3 loop: CASSFIEGATYEQYF. Written as DNA, the CDR3 is TGCGCCAGCAGCTTCATCGAGGGGGCTACCTACGAGCAGTACTTC.

This clonotype occurred a few times. The V gene is TRBV6-2 or TRBV6-3, the J gene TRBJ2-3; D perhaps matches TRBD2 (6 bases). This CDR3 has 15 residues. Germline values: CDR1 MNHEY, CDR2 SVGEGT. Trimming stripped 5 bases from V and 2 bases from J, with 14 bases between. The CDR3 reads CASSKGLANTDTQYF. The CDR3 DNA reads as TGTGCCAGCAGTAAGGGACTCGCGAACACAGATACGCAGTATTTT.

J is TRBJ2-6 and V is TRBV5-1; unclear D gene. The CDR3 covers 15 residues. Trimming cost V 0 bases and J 1 base, with 5 bases left between them. Germline assignment: CDR1 SGHRS and CDR2 YFSETQ. CDR3 region: CASSLDLSGANVLTF. The CDR3 DNA reads TGCGCCAGCAGCTTGGATCTGTCTGGGGCCAACGTCCTGACTTTC.

This clonotype was seen a handful of times. The V gene is TRBV12-3 or TRBV12-4, the J gene TRBJ2-1; 14 nucleotides agree with TRBD2. V lost 8 bases to trimming and J lost 9 bases; unmatched junction nucleotides: 6. The CDR3 spans 14 residues. The CDR3: CASRLAGGQGEQFF. CDR3 coding DNA: TGTGCCAGCCGACTAGCGGGAGGGCAGGGTGAGCAGTTCTTC.

This clonotype was detected a few times. The chain joins TRBV5-1 to TRBJ2-1; 7 bases are a match to TRBD2. Germline trimming cut 3 bases from V and 1 base from J; bases unmatched to any gene: 4. From germline, CDR1 is SGHRS and CDR2 YFSETQ. The CDR3 has 15 residues. The CDR3 nucleotides read TGCGCCAGCAGCTCAAGCGGGGCTTCCTACAATGAGCAGTTCTTC. Its translation is CASSSSGASYNEQFF.

The J gene is TRBJ2-7, the V gene TRBV10-3; no clear D. CDR1 is ENHRY, CDR2 SYGVKD, per germline. Trimming took off 3 bases at V and 3 bases at J, with 6 bases between the two ends. The CDR3 consists of 12 residues. As DNA, the CDR3 is TGTGCCATCAGTGAAACAGACTACGAGCAGTACTTC. Protein: CAISETDYEQYF.

This clonotype was counted ten times or more. V is TRBV12-3 or TRBV12-4 and J is TRBJ2-7; TRBD1 matches at 8 bases. J was trimmed by 2 bases and V by 6 bases; bases with no gene match: 9. This CDR3 is 15 amino acids long. The CDR3 DNA sequence: TGTGCCAGCAGCCTTTCGACAGGGGACACCTACGAGCAGTACTTC. Its protein product is CASSLSTGDTYEQYF.

This clonotype has only a few counts. This chain links TRBV11-2 with TRBJ1-1, with D uncertain. There are 14 residues in the CDR3. Trimming shortened V by 1 base and J by 5 bases, and 11 bases separated the two germline ends. CDR1 is SGHAT, CDR2 FQNNGV, per germline. The CDR3 sequence is CASSLGRTATEAFF. CDR3 nucleotides: TGTGCCAGCAGCTTAGGCCGTACAGCAACTGAAGCTTTCTTT. Full variable domain (outside the CDR3, taken from reference TRBV11-2 and TRBJ1-1): EAGVAQSPRYKIIEKRQSVAFWCNPISGHATLYWYQQILGQGPKLLIQFQNNGVVDDSQLPKDRFSAERLKGVDSTLKIQPAKLEDSAVYLCASSLGRTATEAFFGQGTRLTVV.

This clonotype was seen only a few times. The chain has TRBV4-1 and TRBJ2-1; no reliable D call. Trimming took 0 bases from V and 9 from J, leaving 6 bases between them. CDR3 length equals 12 residues. CDR1 and CDR2 (germline): MGHRA, YSYEKL. The CDR3 coding sequence is TGCGCCAGCAGCCAAGATATGAGTGAGCAGTTCTTC. This codes for CASSQDMSEQFF.

This clonotype was picked up a small number of times. The chain is built from TRBV6-2 or TRBV6-3 and TRBJ1-1; D might be TRBD1 (6 bases). This CDR3 comprises 13 residues. Between the trimmed V and J ends, which lost 7 bases and 0 bases, there was a span of 9 bases. Germline V gene sequence: CDR1 MNHEY, CDR2 SVGEGT. CDR3 loop: CASNYRVNTEAFF. Written as DNA, the CDR3 is TGTGCCAGCAACTACAGGGTGAACACTGAAGCTTTCTTT.

This clonotype was seen more than once but under ten times. The chain has TRBV28 and TRBJ2-5; no firm D call. Germline CDR1 and CDR2: MDHEN and SYDVKM. There are 13 residues in the CDR3. The V end was cut by 6 bases, the J end by 2 bases, with 10 bases between. The CDR3 DNA is TGTGCCAGCAGCCATCCAAAGCAAGAGACCCAGTACTTC. Translated, it gives CASSHPKQETQYF. Variable domain in full (rest from reference TRBV28 and TRBJ2-5): DVKVTQSSRYLVKRTGEKVFLECVQDMDHENMFWYRQDPGLGLRLIYFSYDVKMKEKGDIPEGYSVSREKKERFSLILESASTNQTSMYLCASSHPKQETQYFGPGTRLLVL.

This clonotype was counted only a few times. The chain uses TRBV18 and TRBJ2-1; 9 positions agree with TRBD1. CDR3 length: 16 residues. V gave up 5 bases and J gave up 3 bases; unmatched junction bases: 8. Germline values: CDR1 KGHSH, CDR2 LQKENI. The CDR3 here is CASSTLQGANYNEQFF. CDR3 sequence (DNA): TGTGCCAGCTCAACTCTACAGGGGGCGAACTACAATGAGCAGTTCTTC.

This clonotype was counted ten times or more. The chain joins TRBV4-2 to TRBJ1-5; no reliable D call. V was trimmed by 3 bases and J by 4 bases, leaving 7 bases between them. Germline V gene sequence: CDR1 LGHNA, CDR2 YNFKEQ. The CDR3 runs to 13 residues. CDR3 bases: TGTGCCAGCAGCCAGGCCTATAATCAGCCCCAGCATTTT. Encoded protein: CASSQAYNQPQHF.

This clonotype was counted between two and nine times. The chain links TRBV29-1 to TRBJ1-1; TRBD1 matches at 7 bases. After removal of 1 base from V and 10 bases from J, the junction contained 9 bases not matched to a gene. The CDR3 covers 13 residues. Looked up from germline, CDR1 is SQVTM and CDR2 is ANQGSEA. The CDR3 loop is CSVEAQGGQGAFF. Here the CDR3 DNA reads TGCAGCGTTGAAGCGCAAGGGGGCCAGGGAGCTTTCTTT.

The rearrangement uses TRBV20-1 and TRBJ2-3; 11 nucleotides align to TRBD2. Germline V lookup: CDR1 DFQATT, CDR2 SNEGSKA (reference sequence). With 6 bases clipped from V and 2 bases from J, the junction kept 4 bases outside the gene matches. The CDR3 length is 14 residues. This CDR3 reads CSAHSGRATDTQYF. The DNA for the CDR3 is TGCAGTGCCCATAGCGGGAGGGCCACAGATACGCAGTATTTT.

This clonotype has just a few counts. The V call is TRBV24-1, the J call TRBJ2-2; 9 bases map to TRBD1. With 6 bases clipped from V and 4 bases from J, the junction kept 11 bases outside the gene matches. The CDR3 covers 17 residues. Germline CDR1 reads KGHDR; CDR2 reads SFDVKD. CDR3 in DNA: TGTGCCACCAGTAAGGCCGGGACAGGGTTGTCCACCGGGGAGCTGTTTTTT. It yields the protein CATSKAGTGLSTGELFF.

This clonotype was observed a few times. V gene TRBV29-1 combines with J gene TRBJ1-1; TRBD1 matches 7 bases. Germline V CDR1 and CDR2: SQVTM, ANQGSEA. The CDR3 runs 13 residues. V dropped 7 bases and J dropped 5; count of bases not matched to a gene: 10. CDR3 protein: CSGQGQETTEAFF. The CDR3 coding sequence is TGCAGCGGACAAGGACAGGAAACGACTGAAGCTTTCTTT. The full variable domain, its missing parts supplied by reference TRBV29-1 and TRBJ1-1, is SAVISQKPSRDICQRGTSLTIQCQVDSQVTMMFWYRQQPGQSLTLIATANQGSEATYESGFVIDKFPISRPNLTFSTLTVSNMSPEDSSIYLCSGQGQETTEAFFGQGTRLTVV.

This clonotype was observed a handful of times. J is TRBJ1-5 and V is TRBV9, with TRBD1 identical over 7 bases. This CDR3 region has 15 residues. Trimming took 5 bases from V and 1 from J; bases not matched to a gene: 6. Germline lookup yields CDR1 SGDLS and CDR2 YYNGEE. The CDR3 DNA follows: TGTGCCAGCAGTCGGGACAGCTTGAGCAATCAGCCCCAGCATTTT. The encoded protein is CASSRDSLSNQPQHF.

This clonotype occurred a few times. The V gene is TRBV7-9, the J gene TRBJ1-4; D not certain. The V gene lost 0 bases and the J gene lost 0 bases, with 11 bases spanning the gap. Germline V gives CDR1 SEHNR, CDR2 FQNEAQ (reference sequence). The CDR3 has 17 residues. CDR3 loop: CASSLASLRATNEKLFF. The CDR3 region has the DNA TGTGCCAGCAGCTTAGCGTCCCTGAGAGCAACTAATGAAAAACTGTTTTTT. Full variable domain (outside the CDR3, taken from reference TRBV7-9 and TRBJ1-4): DTGVSQNPRHKITKRGQNVTFRCDPISEHNRLYWYRQTLGQGPEFLTYFQNEAQLEKSRLLSDRFSAERPKGSFSTLEIQRTEQGDSAMYLCASSLASLRATNEKLFFGSGTQLSVL.

There are a few counts of this clonotype. The genes are TRBV20-1 and TRBJ2-7; D ambiguous. This CDR3 contains 11 residues. Trimming took 3 bases from V and 6 from J, leaving 9 bases between them. The germline V gene has CDR1 DFQATT and CDR2 SNEGSKA (reference sequence). CDR3 in DNA: TGCAGTGCTAGTTCCAGTTTCGAGCAGTACTTC. Translating gives CSASSSFEQYF.

The rearrangement uses TRBV3-1 and TRBJ1-3; the D is unclear. CDR3 length: 13 residues. Trimming left V 2 bases short and J 9 bases short, with 11 bases between. Germline lookup yields CDR1 LGHDT and CDR2 YNNKEL (reference sequence). Here the CDR3 DNA reads TGTGCCAGCAGCCAAAGAGAGTTCGGCACCATATATTTT. It encodes CASSQREFGTIYF.

This clonotype was observed a handful of times. This chain connects TRBV6-2 or TRBV6-3 to TRBJ1-1, with TRBD1 matching 7 bases. Germline values: CDR1 MNHEY, CDR2 SVGEGT. With V trimmed by 6 bases and J by 1 base, 8 bases remained unmatched. The length of the CDR3 is 15 residues. DNA of the CDR3: TGTGCCAGCAGGAACCTACAGGGGAGGAACACTGAAGCTTTCTTT. It yields the protein CASRNLQGRNTEAFF.

The table lists this clonotype with many counts. This sequence joins TRBV4-1 and TRBJ1-1, with D hard to call. V was clipped by 5 bases and J by 5 bases, with 12 bases between them. There are 13 residues in the CDR3. Germline assignment: CDR1 MGHRA and CDR2 YSYEKL. The CDR3 DNA reads TGCGCCAGCAGCAATACGGCCAGAACTGAAGCTTTCTTT. This encodes CASSNTARTEAFF.

The rearrangement joins TRBV4-1 to TRBJ2-7; possible D gene TRBD1, 6 bases. V lost 0 bases and J lost 3, with 15 bases in between. There are 16 residues in the CDR3. The germline gives CDR1 MGHRA, CDR2 YSYEKL. Here the CDR3 reads CASSQELPQGLYEQYF. As DNA, the CDR3 is TGCGCCAGCAGCCAAGAACTTCCCCAGGGGCTCTACGAGCAGTACTTC.

The CDR3 region is CASSWWDNYEQYF. The DNA of the CDR3 is TGTGCCAGCAGTTGGTGGGACAACTACGAGCAGTACTTC. The chain recombines TRBV6-2 or TRBV6-3 with TRBJ2-7; TRBD1 is a possible D gene (6 bases). In germline, CDR1 is MNHEY, CDR2 SVGEGT. The CDR3 has 13 residues. The V and J ends lost 4 bases and 3 bases respectively, with 10 bases between them.

The chain uses TRBV29-1 and TRBJ1-1; 9 bases fit TRBD1. The V gene's germline CDR1 is SQVTM and CDR2 ANQGSEA. CDR3 length equals 14 residues. The V segment lost 6 bases and the J segment 4 bases; nucleotides outside the gene matches: 9. The CDR3 here is CSVTGGLAGTEAFF. In DNA form, the CDR3 reads TGCAGCGTGACAGGGGGGCTGGCGGGCACTGAAGCTTTCTTT.

This rearrangement joins TRBV6-2 or TRBV6-3 to TRBJ1-6; no clear D. The CDR3 is 13 residues long. Germline values: CDR1 MNHEY, CDR2 SVGEGT. The germline V and J ends were trimmed by 5 bases and 17 bases, with 19 bases remaining between them. The DNA of the CDR3 is TGTGCCAGCAGTCCAATATCCGAGAGCCGAATCCACTTT. It translates to CASSPISESRIHF.

The table lists this clonotype with a few counts. The rearrangement uses TRBV11-2 and TRBJ2-5; TRBD2 might be the D (6 bases). Germline CDR1 reads SGHAT; CDR2 reads FQNNGV. The V gene lost 1 base and the J gene lost 5 bases, with 11 bases spanning the gap. This CDR3 has 14 residues. CDR3 region: CASSLAGVGETQYF. The DNA of the CDR3 is TGTGCCAGCAGCTTAGCGGGGGTCGGGGAGACCCAGTACTTC.

The chain links TRBV29-1 to TRBJ2-4; D possibly uses TRBD1 or TRBD2 (5 bases each). V shed 5 bases and J shed 0 bases, with 11 bases lying between them. Looked up from germline, CDR1 is SQVTM and CDR2 is ANQGSEA. The CDR3 contains 14 residues. CDR3 loop: CSVYGGKAKNIQYF. The CDR3 DNA reads TGCAGCGTTTATGGGGGTAAAGCCAAAAACATTCAGTACTTC.

This clonotype was found many times. The chain employs TRBV28 and TRBJ2-7; D perhaps matches TRBD1 (6 bases). The CDR3 is made up of 13 amino acids. Germline V gene lookup returns CDR1 MDHEN and CDR2 SYDVKM. V lost 3 bases, J lost 4 bases, and 10 bases lay in between. CDR3 sequence (DNA): TGTGCCAGCAGTTTTACAGGGTTGTACGAGCAGTACTTC. It is translated as CASSFTGLYEQYF.